The rows below give T cell receptor beta chains drawn from one sample of a study of CD8+CD57+ T cells in acquired aplastic anemia. TCRdb redid the calling of the reads with MiXCR, one entry per CDR3 protein. The sample yields around 170,000 distinct CDR3 sequences, approximately 48% seen once. Sequencing input: sorted CD4+, CD8+, or CD8+CD57+ T cells (not recorded which) from PBMCs. The receptors here all came from a human donor with aplastic anemia. The CDR3 runs from the conserved cysteine through the conserved F or W. Each record gives: V gene, D gene, clone size, J gene, CDR3 protein, CDR3 DNA. The D gene is left open where the match is weak. Part of the rows lack a size; the others show once, few, many or a class for expanded clones.

TRBV3-1	-	-	TRBJ1-2	CASSQDWSTGSAYGYTF	TGTGCCAGCAGCCAAGATTGGAGCACAGGGTCTGCCTATGGCTACACCTTC
TRBV5-8	-	many	TRBJ1-2	CASKRGARSYGYTF	TGTGCCAGCAAAAGAGGGGCACGTAGCTATGGCTACACCTTC
TRBV15	-	-	TRBJ1-2	CATLGEGYGYTF	TGTGCCACCCTTGGCGAAGGCTATGGCTACACCTTC
TRBV11-2	-	few	TRBJ1-3	CASSLVGGRSGNTIYF	TGTGCCAGCAGCTTAGTTGGGGGACGCTCTGGAAACACCATATATTTT
TRBV7-3	-	-	TRBJ1-1	CASSVRSSNTEAFF	TGTGCCAGCAGCGTCCGGTCGTCTAACACTGAAGCTTTCTTT
TRBV10-3	-	-	TRBJ1-2	CAISAQPGNYGYTF	TGTGCCATCAGTGCCCAGCCCGGCAACTATGGCTACACCTTC
TRBV11-3	-	many	TRBJ1-1	CASSLAALKTAFF	TGTGCCAGCAGCTTAGCAGCCTTGAAGACAGCTTTCTTT
TRBV5-1	-	many	TRBJ2-5	CASSDVGGETQYF	TGCGCCAGCAGCGACGTAGGAGGGGAGACCCAGTACTTC
TRBV19	-	many	TRBJ2-1	CASSIAYSGLYNEQFF	TGTGCCAGTAGTATAGCCTATAGCGGCCTCTACAATGAGCAGTTCTTC
TRBV5-1	TRBD1	-	TRBJ2-7	CASSSNLGTAYEQYF	TGCGCCAGCAGCTCAAATCTGGGGACAGCCTACGAGCAGTACTTC
TRBV5-1	-	many	TRBJ1-2	CASSPDSPKFIGGYTF	TGCGCCAGCAGCCCGGACAGTCCCAAGTTCATTGGTGGCTACACCTTC
TRBV5-1	-	-	TRBJ1-2	CASTPRGGDYGYTF	TGCGCCAGCACGCCACGCGGGGGGGACTATGGCTACACCTTC
TRBV9	-	many	TRBJ1-6	CASSVDGERVSPLHF	TGTGCCAGCAGCGTAGATGGGGAGAGGGTCTCACCCCTCCACTTT
TRBV5-1	-	-	TRBJ2-1	CASSLTTCGSYNEQFF	TGCGCCAGCAGCTTGACGACTTGCGGGTCCTACAATGAGCAGTTCTTC
TRBV20-1	TRBD2	-	TRBJ2-7	CSASKLGGSYEQYF	TGCAGTGCTTCAAAGCTGGGGGGGAGCTACGAGCAGTACTTC
TRBV4-1	-	-	TRBJ2-2	CASSQVVAGELFF	TGCGCCAGCAGCCAAGTGGTCGCGGGGGAGCTGTTTTTT
TRBV19	TRBD2	many	TRBJ2-1	CASNLGLAGDEQFF	TGTGCCAGTAACCTGGGACTAGCGGGAGATGAGCAGTTCTTC
TRBV6-6	-	few	TRBJ2-7	CASSRVGEQYF	TGTGCCAGCAGTCGGGTTGGCGAGCAGTACTTC
TRBV10-3	-	-	TRBJ1-1	CATVGSSIPIEAFF	TGTGCCACCGTCGGAAGCAGTATACCTATTGAAGCTTTCTTT
TRBV10-3	-	few	TRBJ2-1	CAISEGLGAEQFF	TGTGCCATCAGTGAGGGACTGGGGGCCGAGCAGTTCTTC
TRBV20-1	TRBD1	once	TRBJ1-4	CSASFLGTDNEKLFF	TGCAGTGCTAGTTTTCTTGGGACAGATAATGAAAAACTGTTTTTT
TRBV5-4	TRBD1	once	TRBJ1-1	CASSPQGGVNTEAFF	TGTGCCAGCAGCCCCCAGGGGGGGGTGAACACTGAAGCTTTCTTT
TRBV4-2	-	-	TRBJ1-4	CASSLDWQEVSF	TGTGCCAGCAGCTTGGACTGGCAAGAGGTGTCTTTT
TRBV13	TRBD2	few	TRBJ2-3	CASRMGLSGSGTSTDTQYF	TGTGCCAGCAGAATGGGACTAAGCGGGAGCGGAACGAGCACAGATACGCAGTATTTT
TRBV20-1	TRBD1	-	TRBJ1-6	CSARVHGQGGNSPLHF	TGCAGTGCTAGAGTTCACGGACAGGGAGGTAATTCACCCCTCCACTTT
TRBV10-2	-	-	TRBJ1-2	CASSDPSTEGNGYTF	TGCGCCAGCAGTGACCCTTCGACGGAAGGGAATGGCTACACCTTC
TRBV12-5	TRBD1	-	TRBJ2-2	CASGLVQGATGELFF	TGTGCTAGTGGTTTGGTACAGGGGGCTACCGGGGAGCTGTTTTTT
TRBV6-1	-	-	TRBJ1-2	CASRSLLRGEYSGYTF	TGTGCCAGCAGGTCACTCTTAAGGGGAGAGTACTCGGGCTACACCTTC
TRBV12-3/TRBV12-4	-	many	TRBJ2-1	CASSFPRESSYNEQFF	TGTGCCAGCAGTTTCCCTCGGGAGAGCTCCTACAATGAGCAGTTCTTC
TRBV20-1	-	-	TRBJ1-5	CSASHGDNQPQHF	TGCAGTGCTAGTCATGGGGACAATCAGCCCCAGCATTTT
TRBV30	TRBD1	-	TRBJ2-7	CAWVRRGLGQGTTYEQYF	TGTGCCTGGGTACGGAGGGGGTTAGGACAGGGGACAACCTACGAGCAGTACTTC
TRBV10-1	TRBD1	-	TRBJ2-7	CASTRTGGEQYF	TGCGCCAGCACTAGGACAGGGGGCGAGCAGTACTTC
TRBV11-2	-	-	TRBJ2-5	CASSSLTGQGFQETQYF	TGTGCCAGCAGTTCACTCACAGGTCAGGGGTTCCAAGAGACCCAGTACTTC
TRBV29-1	TRBD1	-	TRBJ1-4	CSVARTGEKLFF	TGCAGCGTTGCCCGGACAGGTGAAAAACTGTTTTTT
TRBV15	TRBD1	-	TRBJ2-7	CATSTRTGRYEQYF	TGTGCCACCAGCACACGGACAGGGCGCTACGAGCAGTACTTC
TRBV25-1	-	-	TRBJ2-1	CASSDPGAGTYNEQFF	TGTGCCAGCAGTGACCCAGGGGCAGGTACCTACAATGAGCAGTTCTTC
TRBV7-2	-	many	TRBJ1-1	CASSPHMNTEAFF	TGTGCCAGCAGCCCTCATATGAACACTGAAGCTTTCTTT
TRBV10-2	-	once	TRBJ1-1	CASSETVLGTEAFF	TGCGCCAGCAGTGAGACAGTGTTGGGAACTGAAGCTTTCTTT
TRBV4-1	-	-	TRBJ2-5	CASSQEGGLREETQYF	TGCGCCAGCAGCCAAGAAGGAGGACTGAGGGAAGAGACCCAGTACTTC
TRBV7-2	TRBD2	many	TRBJ2-7	CASSLNFAGAEEQYF	TGTGCCAGCAGCCTCAACTTTGCGGGAGCGGAAGAGCAGTACTTC
TRBV20-1	TRBD2	few	TRBJ2-1	CSATGAGENNEQFF	TGCAGTGCTACTGGGGCGGGGGAGAACAATGAGCAGTTCTTC